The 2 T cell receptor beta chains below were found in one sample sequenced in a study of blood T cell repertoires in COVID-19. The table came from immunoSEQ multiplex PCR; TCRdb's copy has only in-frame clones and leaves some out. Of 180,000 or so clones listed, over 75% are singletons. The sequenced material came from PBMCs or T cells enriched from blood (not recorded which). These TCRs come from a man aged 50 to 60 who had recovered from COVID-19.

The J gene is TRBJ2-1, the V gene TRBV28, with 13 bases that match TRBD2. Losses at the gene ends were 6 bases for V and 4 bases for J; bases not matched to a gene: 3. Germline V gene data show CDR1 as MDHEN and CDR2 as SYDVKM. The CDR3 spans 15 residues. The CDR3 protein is CASSGTSGVYNEQFF. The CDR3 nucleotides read TGTGCCAGCAGCGGGACTAGCGGGGTTTACAATGAGCAGTTCTTC. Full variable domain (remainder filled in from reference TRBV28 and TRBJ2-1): DVKVTQSSRYLVKRTGEKVFLECVQDMDHENMFWYRQDPGLGLRLIYFSYDVKMKEKGDIPEGYSVSREKKERFSLILESASTNQTSMYLCASSGTSGVYNEQFFGPGTRLTVL.

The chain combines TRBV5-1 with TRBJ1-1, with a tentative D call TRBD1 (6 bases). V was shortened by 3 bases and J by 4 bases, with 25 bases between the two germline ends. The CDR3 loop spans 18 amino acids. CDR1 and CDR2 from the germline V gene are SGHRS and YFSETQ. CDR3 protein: CASSSSYAGARGGTEAFF. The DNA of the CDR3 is TGCGCCAGCAGCTCGTCCTACGCGGGGGCCCGCGGCGGCACTGAAGCTTTCTTT.